What follows are 24 T cell receptor beta chains derived from one specimen sequenced in a study of T cell clusters in autoimmune cytopenias. About 39,000 genome equivalents of blood DNA were amplified for TRB. Multiplex touch-down PCR amplified TRB using TRB-A and TRB-B pools in one tube. TCRdb re-called the multiplex PCR reads; every CDR3 protein appears as one record, without DNA. The specimen's table records some 7,700 distinct CDR3 sequences. The source material was peripheral blood. Receptor source: a human donor with an autoimmune cytopenia or autoimmune hepatitis (not recorded which).

V usage is TRBV19 and J usage is TRBJ1-3; as DNA is missing, the TRBD1 call by TCRdb cannot be tested. The CDR3 extends over 13 amino acids. Germline CDR1 reads LNHDA; CDR2 reads SQIVND (reference sequence). CDR3 sequence: CATRQGAGNTIYF.

This chain connects TRBV7-6 to TRBJ1-2; the TRBD1 assignment by TCRdb is unverifiable without DNA. There are 13 residues in the CDR3. Germline loops: CDR1 SGHVS, CDR2 FNYEAQ. The CDR3 protein is CASSPGQYYGYTF.

By frequency, this clonotype registers medium-sized. This sequence joins TRBV6-5 and TRBJ1-2; TCRdb lists TRBD1, though no DNA is available to test this call. The CDR3 runs 13 residues. Per germline, CDR1 MNHEY and CDR2 SVGAGI. CDR3 residues: CASTRTGSGGYTF.

This sequence joins TRBV7-6 and TRBJ2-5; no DNA is available, so the TRBD1 call from TCRdb remains unchecked. Germline-derived CDR1 and CDR2 are SGHVS and FNYEAQ. The CDR3 has 14 amino acids. The CDR3 is CASSLFAGEETQYF.

This chain links TRBV7-9 with TRBJ2-7. Germline CDR1 and CDR2: SEHNR and FQNEAQ (reference sequence). The CDR3 loop spans 13 amino acids. CDR3 residues: CASSLGVFIEQYF.

This clonotype counts as medium-sized by frequency. The V and J genes are TRBV12-3 or TRBV12-4 and TRBJ2-3. CDR3 length equals 12 residues. The CDR3 spells CASSPESDTQYF.

Frequency places this clonotype as medium-sized. The J gene is TRBJ2-1, the V gene TRBV29-1; there is no DNA to check the TCRdb D call of TRBD1. The CDR3 extends over 15 amino acids. The germline gives CDR1 SQVTM, CDR2 ANQGSEA. The CDR3 loop reads CSVRAETATYNEQFF.

This clonotype is deemed medium-sized (0.01 to 0.1%) by its frequency. This chain links TRBV19 with TRBJ2-1; TCRdb proposes TRBD2, but this gene call is untestable without DNA. The CDR3 totals 15 residues. Germline CDR1 reads LNHDA; CDR2 reads SQIVND (reference sequence). CDR3 region: CASRTKDSSYNEQFF.

The rearrangement joins TRBV6-6 to TRBJ2-1. The CDR3 contains 15 residues. CDR1 and CDR2 from the germline V gene are MNHNY and SVGAGI (reference sequence). This CDR3 is CASSYSSSGYNEQFF.

The chain carries TRBV5-1 and TRBJ2-2; TCRdb returns TRBD1, unconfirmable since there is no DNA. The CDR3 extends over 14 amino acids. Germline V gene lookup returns CDR1 SGHRS and CDR2 YFSETQ. The CDR3 region is CASSGGLNTGELFF.

Frequency places this clonotype as medium-sized. The gene calls are TRBV29-1 and TRBJ2-3; there is no DNA to check the TCRdb D call of TRBD1. The V gene's germline CDR1 is SQVTM and CDR2 ANQGSEA. This CDR3 has 14 amino acids. This chain's CDR3 is CSSRGGVGTDTQYF.

This clonotype is medium-sized (0.01 to 0.1%) by frequency. The J gene is TRBJ1-6, the V gene TRBV27. The germline V gene has CDR1 MNHEY and CDR2 SMNVEV (reference sequence). The CDR3 has 16 residues. CDR3 residues: CASSLYGFSYGSPLHF.

The chain joins TRBV5-1 to TRBJ2-1; without DNA, the TCRdb call of TRBD1 cannot be checked. The CDR3 spans 17 residues. Per germline, CDR1 SGHRS and CDR2 YFSETQ. CDR3 region: CASSPLGAGASYNEQFF.

The J gene is TRBJ1-2, the V gene TRBV7-9. The CDR3 is 17 amino acids. In germline, CDR1 is SEHNR, CDR2 FQNEAQ (reference sequence). The CDR3: CASSTLRELSENYGYTF.

Judged by frequency, this clonotype is medium-sized. The chain carries TRBV19 and TRBJ1-5; TCRdb's D call of TRBD1 is untestable without DNA. This CDR3 contains 15 residues. The germline V gene encodes CDR1 LNHDA and CDR2 SQIVND (reference sequence). The chain's CDR3 is CASSSGTGGGQPQHF.

By frequency, this clonotype is medium-sized. This chain joins TRBV27 and TRBJ1-6; TCRdb names TRBD1, which stays unverified in the absence of DNA. CDR1 and CDR2 from the germline V gene are MNHEY and SMNVEV (reference sequence). The CDR3 runs to 16 residues. Here the CDR3 reads CASSRSPPGAGSPLHF.

By frequency, this clonotype registers medium-sized. The chain carries TRBV6-1 and TRBJ1-2; TCRdb lists TRBD1, though no DNA is available to test this call. The germline V gene encodes CDR1 MNHNS and CDR2 SASEGT. The CDR3 extends over 14 amino acids. This CDR3 is CASRGQGIEGGYTF.

This clonotype registers medium-sized by frequency. This rearrangement joins TRBV5-6 to TRBJ1-3. The CDR3 consists of 14 residues. CDR1 and CDR2 (germline): SGHDT, YYEEEE. The CDR3: CASSPGPAGNTIYF. Full variable domain (rest looked up from reference TRBV5-6 and TRBJ1-3): DAGVTQSPTHLIKTRGQQVTLRCSPKSGHDTVSWYQQALGQGPQFIFQYYEEEERQRGNFPDRFSGHQFPNYSSELNVNALLLGDSALYLCASSPGPAGNTIYFGEGSWLTVV.

V and J are TRBV12-3 or TRBV12-4 and TRBJ1-3. CDR3 length equals 15 residues. CDR3 residues: CASSLDRVRENTIYF.

The CDR3 sequence: CSARDLGGGEKLFF. This chain connects TRBV20-1 to TRBJ1-4; TCRdb indicates TRBD1, and absent DNA this call remains unverified. Germline values: CDR1 DFQATT, CDR2 SNEGSKA (reference sequence). The CDR3 has 14 amino acids.

The rearrangement links TRBV20-1 to TRBJ1-1; the D call of TRBD1 rests on TCRdb alone, since no DNA is present to check it. This CDR3 contains 12 residues. Germline V gene lookup returns CDR1 DFQATT and CDR2 SNEGSKA (reference sequence). CDR3 in amino acids: CSQGQPNTEAFF.

V and J are TRBV18 and TRBJ1-1; TCRdb names TRBD1, which stays unverified in the absence of DNA. Germline-derived CDR1 and CDR2 are KGHSH and LQKENI. This CDR3 is 16 amino acids long. This CDR3 is CASSSPSDRGHAEAFF.

Judged by frequency, this clonotype is medium-sized. V is TRBV7-6 and J is TRBJ1-4; TCRdb's D call, TRBD1, is unchecked because there is no DNA. CDR1 SGHVS and CDR2 FNYEAQ come from the germline V gene. CDR3 length: 14 amino acids. The CDR3 spells CASSLGGPSEKLFF.

This clonotype counts as medium-sized (0.01 to 0.1%) by frequency. This chain connects TRBV6-5 to TRBJ1-1. The CDR3 has 15 amino acids. CDR1 and CDR2 (germline): MNHEY, SVGAGI. CDR3 sequence reads: CASSFDSSSLLSAFF.